The 17 T cell receptor beta chains presented below share a single source sample, sequenced in a study of cytotoxic CD8 clonotypes in ibrutinib-treated CLL. Clones were read by immunoSEQ multiplex PCR, and TCRdb kept only the in-frame ones, dropping some. The table has more than 110,000 clones, over 75% seen once. Sequences were derived from PBMCs, sampled after 36 months of ibrutinib treatment. These receptors originate from a human donor with chronic lymphocytic leukemia.

Remarks on this clone: Without the conserved terminal phenylalanine or tryptophan, this CDR3 likely stems from a read error. No DNA is shown, since the ends of the CDR3 on it are uncertain; the CDR3 is the one TCRdb lists. CDR3 sequence reads: CASGRQRGNY. This chain connects TRBV12-5 to TRBJ2-7. Germline CDR1 reads LGHNT; CDR2 reads FRNRAP. The length of the CDR3 is 10 amino acids, counting both ends.

The chain joins TRBV6-5 to TRBJ1-1, with 9 bases matching TRBD1. There are 15 residues in the CDR3. Germline CDR1 is MNHEY and CDR2 is SVGAGI. The V segment lost 0 bases and the J segment 5 bases; nucleotides outside the gene matches: 4. The CDR3 region is CASSYSNRGRTEAFF. Here the CDR3 DNA reads TGTGCCAGCAGTTACTCTAACAGGGGGCGGACTGAAGCTTTCTTT.

The genes are TRBV4-1 and TRBJ2-3; D is possibly TRBD2 (6 bases). V gave up 1 base and J gave up 5 bases, with 10 bases separating them. This CDR3 region has 14 residues. CDR1 MGHRA and CDR2 YSYEKL come from the germline V gene. This chain's CDR3 is CASSQVGRKDTQYF. The CDR3 DNA follows: TGCGCCAGCAGCCAAGTTGGGAGGAAAGATACGCAGTATTTT.

This clone was seen a few times. The chain has TRBV28 and TRBJ1-2; 8 positions agree with TRBD1. This CDR3 contains 16 residues. With 2 bases clipped from V and 3 bases from J, the junction kept 8 bases outside the gene matches. Germline values: CDR1 MDHEN, CDR2 SYDVKM. The CDR3: CASSLANRGVDYGYTF. DNA for the CDR3: TGTGCCAGCAGTTTAGCGAACAGGGGGGTAGACTATGGCTACACCTTC.

V usage is TRBV7-9 and J usage is TRBJ1-2; 11 positions agree with TRBD1. The trim removed 5 bases at V and 5 bases at J, leaving 16 bases unmatched. The CDR3 spans 18 residues. Germline CDR1 is SEHNR and CDR2 is FQNEAQ (reference sequence). In DNA form, the CDR3 reads TGTGCCAGCAGCCCCCGGACAGGGGGCGTAATCAGTCGTTATGGCTACACCTTC. Amino acids: CASSPRTGGVISRYGYTF. The whole variable domain, remainder taken from reference TRBV7-9 and TRBJ1-2, is DTGVSQNPRHKITKRGQNVTFRCDPISEHNRLYWYRQTLGQGPEFLTYFQNEAQLEKSRLLSDRFSAERPKGSFSTLEIQRTEQGDSAMYLCASSPRTGGVISRYGYTFGSGTRLTVV.

The chain carries TRBV27 and TRBJ2-7; D may be TRBD1 or TRBD2 (5 bases each). Trimming stripped 3 bases from V and 3 bases from J, with 15 bases between. Germline V gives CDR1 MNHEY, CDR2 SMNVEV (reference sequence). The CDR3 length is 15 residues. For the CDR3, the DNA is TGTGCCAGCAGTTTCCGGGACCTCCCATTCTACGAGCAGTACTTC. This translates into CASSFRDLPFYEQYF.

In the case of this clone: One junction end does not reproduce the germline sequence, and a read error may be involved. The gene calls are TRBV28 and TRBJ1-2, with 12 bases that match TRBD1. Per germline, CDR1 MDHEN and CDR2 SYDVKM. This CDR3 has 16 residues. CDR3 protein: CASSVWGQGAVYGYTF. The CDR3 DNA sequence: TGTGCCAGCAGTGTATGGGGACAGGGGGCGGTCTATGGCTACACCTTC.

Points on this clone: The same CDR3 can be traced to other DNA sequences in this sample. The chain links TRBV18 to TRBJ2-1; no firm D call. V was pared by 6 bases and J by 4 bases, with 7 bases between. The CDR3 consists of 12 residues. Germline CDR1 KGHSH, CDR2 LQKENI. The CDR3 region has the DNA TGTGCCAGCTCTCCCTTATACAATGAGCAGTTCTTC. The encoded protein is CASSPLYNEQFF. Complete variable domain (other parts from reference TRBV18 and TRBJ2-1): NAGVMQNPRHLVRRRGQEARLRCSPMKGHSHVYWYRQLPEEGLKFMVYLQKENIIDESGMPKERFSAEFPKEGPSILRIQQVVRGDSAAYFCASSPLYNEQFFGPGTRLTVL.

This clone has a handful of counts. The DNA for the CDR3 is TGTGCCAGCAGTTACTCGTCCTCGACGGCCCATGGCTACACCTTC. Encoded protein: CASSYSSSTAHGYTF. This chain joins TRBV6-5 and TRBJ1-2, with D unclear. The CDR3 consists of 15 residues. The V gene's germline CDR1 is MNHEY and CDR2 SVGAGI. V was clipped by 0 bases and J by 6 bases, with 14 bases between them.

The genes are TRBV9 and TRBJ2-3; unclear D gene. CDR1 and CDR2 from the germline V gene are SGDLS and YYNGEE. The CDR3 runs to 13 residues. The ends were cut back, 2 bases at V and 10 bases at J, with 14 bases in the middle. CDR3 loop: CASSVDGVVAQYF. The CDR3 coding sequence is TGTGCCAGCAGCGTCGACGGAGTCGTGGCGCAGTATTTT.

CDR3: CASSFAQEYGYTF. In nucleotides, the CDR3 is TGTGCCAGCAGCTTTGCCCAAGAATATGGCTACACCTTC. The J gene is TRBJ1-2, the V gene TRBV13; no firm D call. Per germline, CDR1 PRHDT and CDR2 FYEKMQ (reference sequence). Trimming left V 3 bases short and J 5 bases short, with 10 bases between. The CDR3 has 13 residues.

The rearrangement joins TRBV28 to TRBJ1-1; 10 nucleotides align to TRBD1. This CDR3 has 15 amino acids. CDR1 and CDR2 from the germline V gene are MDHEN and SYDVKM. V was pared by 3 bases and J by 5 bases, with 6 bases of the junction left unmatched. The CDR3 DNA reads as TGTGCCAGCAGTTTTGACAGGGGGCTAGGTACTGAAGCTTTCTTT. It is translated as CASSFDRGLGTEAFF.

The chain employs TRBV14 and TRBJ2-1, with 10 bases that match TRBD2. The CDR3 has 13 amino acids. Germline trimming cut 2 bases from V and 9 bases from J; bases unmatched to any gene: 1. Germline V gene data show CDR1 as SGHDN and CDR2 as FVKESK. CDR3 loop: CASSQQRGGEQFF. CDR3 sequence (DNA): TGTGCCAGCAGCCAACAGCGGGGGGGTGAGCAGTTCTTC. Looking up the rest from reference TRBV14 and TRBJ2-1 gives the full variable domain: EAGVTQFPSHSVIEKGQTVTLRCDPISGHDNLYWYRRVMGKEIKFLLHFVKESKQDESGMPNNRFLAERTGGTYSTLKVQPAELEDSGVYFCASSQQRGGEQFFGPGTRLTVL.

The V gene is TRBV6-1, the J gene TRBJ2-7; D possibly corresponds to TRBD1 (5 bases). CDR1 and CDR2 (germline): MNHNS, SASEGT. The CDR3 runs to 14 residues. Trimming left V 5 bases short and J 2 bases short, with 13 bases between. This chain's CDR3 is CASSLQDLTYEQYF. The CDR3 DNA follows: TGTGCCAGCAGTCTACAGGATTTAACCTACGAGCAGTACTTC.

The chain has TRBV7-9 and TRBJ1-5; D remains ambiguous. From germline, CDR1 is SEHNR and CDR2 FQNEAQ (reference sequence). The CDR3 is made up of 13 amino acids. V lost 5 bases, J lost 7 bases, and 12 bases lay in between. In DNA form, the CDR3 reads TGTGCCAGCAGCCCGGGGAGTGGACAGCCCCAGCATTTT. The encoded protein is CASSPGSGQPQHF.

The rearrangement links TRBV11-2 to TRBJ1-1; D not certain. V was clipped by 5 bases and J by 1 base, with 5 bases between them. CDR1 and CDR2 (germline): SGHAT, FQNNGV. This CDR3 is 12 amino acids long. The DNA of the CDR3 is TGTGCCAGCAGCACCGGGAACACTGAAGCTTTCTTT. Protein: CASSTGNTEAFF.

V gene TRBV18 combines with J gene TRBJ2-1; the match to TRBD1 covers 7 bases. The V segment lost 1 base and the J segment 8 bases; nucleotides outside the gene matches: 2. Germline CDR1 is KGHSH and CDR2 is LQKENI. The CDR3 length is 13 residues. CDR3 nucleotide sequence: TGTGCCAGCTCACCACGACAGGGCGATGAGCAGTTCTTC. Translated: CASSPRQGDEQFF.